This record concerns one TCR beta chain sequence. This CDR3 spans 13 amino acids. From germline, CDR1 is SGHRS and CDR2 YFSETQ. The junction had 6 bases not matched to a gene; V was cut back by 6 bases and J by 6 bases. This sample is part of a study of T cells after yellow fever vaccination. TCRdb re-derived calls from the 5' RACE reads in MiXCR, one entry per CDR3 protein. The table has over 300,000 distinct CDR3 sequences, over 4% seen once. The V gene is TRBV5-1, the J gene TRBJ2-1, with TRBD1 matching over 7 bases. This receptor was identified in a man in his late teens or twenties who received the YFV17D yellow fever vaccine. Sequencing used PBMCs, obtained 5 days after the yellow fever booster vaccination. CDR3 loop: CASTGDRPNEQFF. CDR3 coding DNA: TGCGCCAGCACCGGGGACAGACCCAATGAGCAGTTCTTC.